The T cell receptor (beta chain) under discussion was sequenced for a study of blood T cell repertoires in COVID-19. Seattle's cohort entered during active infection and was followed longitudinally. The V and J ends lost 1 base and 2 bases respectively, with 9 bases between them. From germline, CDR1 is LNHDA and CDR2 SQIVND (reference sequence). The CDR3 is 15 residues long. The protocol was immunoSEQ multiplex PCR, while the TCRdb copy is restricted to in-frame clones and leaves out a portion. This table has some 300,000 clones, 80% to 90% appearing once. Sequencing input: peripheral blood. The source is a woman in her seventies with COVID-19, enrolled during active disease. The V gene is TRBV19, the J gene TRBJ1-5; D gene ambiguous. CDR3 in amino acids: CASSIAVAGNQPQHF. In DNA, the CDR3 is TGTGCCAGTAGTATAGCTGTCGCGGGCAATCAGCCCCAGCATTTT.